Below, 4 T cell receptor beta chains from the same sample are listed, as sequenced in a study of shared clonotypes between healthy human individuals. The data were produced by immunoSEQ multiplex PCR, yet TCRdb's version contains in-frame clones alone and is incomplete. The table records around 440,000 clones, approximately 80% of them present only once. Sequencing input: PBMCs. These receptors were taken from a woman aged 40 to 55 in good health. Some clones in this sample may be carry-over from other donors' samples.

In the case of this clone: A far larger clone is just one base off, so this is likely a read error. J is TRBJ2-3 and V is TRBV15; maybe TRBD2 (6 bases). The CDR3 is made up of 16 amino acids. CDR1 is LNHNV and CDR2 is YYDKDF in the germline V gene (reference sequence). CDR3 protein: CATSSLAEAPTDTRYF. CDR3 DNA sequence: TGTGCCACCAGCAGTTTAGCGGAGGCCCCCACAGATACGCGGTATTTT.

This rearrangement joins TRBV28 to TRBJ2-5, with TRBD2 as a possible D gene (5 bases). The CDR3 covers 15 residues. Trimming removed 7 bases at V and 5 bases at J, with 20 bases between. Per the germline V gene, CDR1 is MDHEN and CDR2 is SYDVKM. DNA of the CDR3: TGTGCCAGCAATCCAGACTTCCTCCGAGGGGAGACCCAGTACTTC. This gives the protein CASNPDFLRGETQYF.

The sample holds a few counts of this clone. The CDR3 spells CASGRAGRARNEQFF. The CDR3 DNA reads TGTGCCAGCGGAAGGGCCGGGAGGGCCCGGAATGAGCAGTTCTTC. V gene TRBV28 combines with J gene TRBJ2-1; 8 bases are shared with TRBD2. The CDR3 runs 15 residues. The trim removed 8 bases at V and 7 bases at J, leaving 13 bases unmatched. Germline V lookup: CDR1 MDHEN, CDR2 SYDVKM.

This chain joins TRBV30 and TRBJ2-2; D tentatively reads TRBD1 or TRBD2 (5 bases each). The V gene's germline CDR1 is GTSNPN and CDR2 SVGIG (reference sequence). Trimming cost V 8 bases and J 3 bases, with 19 bases left between them. The CDR3 is 15 residues long. This CDR3 is CARGGASRDTGELFF. Here the CDR3 DNA reads TGTGCCCGGGGTGGGGCTAGCCGGGACACCGGGGAGCTGTTTTTT.